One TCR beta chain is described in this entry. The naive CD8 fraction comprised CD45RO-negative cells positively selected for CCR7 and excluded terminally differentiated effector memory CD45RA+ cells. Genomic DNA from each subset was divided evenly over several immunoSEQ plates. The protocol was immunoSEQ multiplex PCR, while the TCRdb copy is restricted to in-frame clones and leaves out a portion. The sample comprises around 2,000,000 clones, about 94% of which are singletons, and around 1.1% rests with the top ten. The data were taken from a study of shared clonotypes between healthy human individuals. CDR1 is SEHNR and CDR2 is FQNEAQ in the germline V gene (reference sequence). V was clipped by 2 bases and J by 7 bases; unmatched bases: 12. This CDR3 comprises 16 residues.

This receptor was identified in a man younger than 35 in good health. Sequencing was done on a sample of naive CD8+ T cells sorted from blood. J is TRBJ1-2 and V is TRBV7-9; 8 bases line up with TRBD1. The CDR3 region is CASSLLKETGDTGYTF. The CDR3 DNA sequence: TGTGCCAGCAGCTTACTAAAAGAGACAGGGGATACTGGCTACACCTTC.